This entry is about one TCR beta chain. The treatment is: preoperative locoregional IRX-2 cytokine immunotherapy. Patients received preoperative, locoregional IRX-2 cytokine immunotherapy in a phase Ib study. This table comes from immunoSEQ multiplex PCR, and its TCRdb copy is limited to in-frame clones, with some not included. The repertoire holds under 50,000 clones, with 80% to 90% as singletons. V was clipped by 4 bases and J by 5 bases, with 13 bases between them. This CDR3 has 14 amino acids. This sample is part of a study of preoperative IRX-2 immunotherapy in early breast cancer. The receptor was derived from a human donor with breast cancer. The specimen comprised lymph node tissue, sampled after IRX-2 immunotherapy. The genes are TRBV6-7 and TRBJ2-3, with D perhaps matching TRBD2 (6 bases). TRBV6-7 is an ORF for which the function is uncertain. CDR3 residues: CASSSLGEEDTQYF. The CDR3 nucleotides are TGTGCCAGCAGTTCGCTAGGGGAGGAAGATACGCAGTATTTT.